These 8 T cell receptor beta chains came from one sample sequenced in a study of T cell changes during pregnancy in multiple sclerosis (dated by TCRdb to between 2018 and 2021). Receptor amplification or capture employed the immunoSEQ multiplex PCR assay. TCRdb carries this immuneACCESS record with in-frame sequences only. Its versions omit some clonotypes, under half of them owing to an unresolved V gene in the studies checked, with the rest unexplained. For this sample the table gives 39,000 or so clones, of which 80% to 95% were detected only once. The ten largest clones capture 0.37% of the sample. The specimen comprised CD4+ T cells from peripheral blood mononuclear cells, sampled after pregnancy. These receptors all come from a female donor in good health, enrolled as a control in a pregnancy study.

This chain connects TRBV7-8 to TRBJ2-2; 9 nucleotides agree with TRBD1. This CDR3 contains 16 residues. Looked up from germline, CDR1 is SGHVS and CDR2 is FQNEAQ. Trimming at V came to 2 bases and at J to 0 bases, leaving 1 base not matched to a gene. The CDR3 loop is CASSLRTGANTGELFF. CDR3 nucleotide sequence: TGTGCCAGCAGCTTAAGGACAGGGGCGAACACCGGGGAGCTGTTTTTT. Using reference TRBV7-8 and TRBJ2-2 for the parts outside the CDR3, the full variable domain is GAGVSQSPRYKVAKRGQDVALRCDPISGHVSLFWYQQALGQGPEFLTYFQNEAQLDKSGLPSDRFFAERPEGSVSTLKIQRTQQEDSAVYLCASSLRTGANTGELFFGEGSRLTVL.

Written as DNA, the CDR3 is TGTGCCAGCAGCCAAACCTCACAGGGCGAGCAGTACTTC. Translating gives CASSQTSQGEQYF. This sequence joins TRBV14 and TRBJ2-7, with a weak D call TRBD1 (6 bases). The CDR3 is 13 amino acids. Germline assignment: CDR1 SGHDN and CDR2 FVKESK. The ends were cut back, 2 bases at V and 6 bases at J, with 11 bases in the middle. Full variable domain (remainder filled in from reference TRBV14 and TRBJ2-7): EAGVTQFPSHSVIEKGQTVTLRCDPISGHDNLYWYRRVMGKEIKFLLHFVKESKQDESGMPNNRFLAERTGGTYSTLKVQPAELEDSGVYFCASSQTSQGEQYFGPGTRLTVT.

The J gene is TRBJ1-6, the V gene TRBV5-1; a possible D gene is TRBD1 (5 bases). There are 14 residues in the CDR3. Deletions cut 0 bases from V and 7 bases from J, with 8 bases between. Germline lookup yields CDR1 SGHRS and CDR2 YFSETQ. Here the CDR3 DNA reads TGCGCCAGCAGCTTGGACAGGTTAAATTCACCCCTCCACTTT. Translated, it gives CASSLDRLNSPLHF.

The chain combines TRBV30 with TRBJ2-2, with D tentatively TRBD2 (6 bases). V gave up 1 base and J gave up 7 bases, with 13 bases separating them. The germline V gene encodes CDR1 GTSNPN and CDR2 SVGIG (reference sequence). The CDR3 contains 14 residues. The CDR3 is CAWSGTTLFGELFF. CDR3 bases: TGTGCCTGGAGTGGGACTACCCTTTTCGGGGAGCTGTTTTTT.

The chain recombines TRBV11-2 with TRBJ2-7, with TRBD2 identical over 10 bases. The CDR3 runs 16 residues. Germline loops: CDR1 SGHAT, CDR2 FQNNGV. Trimming removed 5 bases from V and 0 bases from J; junction bases left unmatched: 7. The CDR3 here is CASSLTSGDNSYEQYF. DNA of the CDR3: TGTGCCAGCAGCCTAACTAGCGGGGATAACTCCTACGAGCAGTACTTC.

This chain uses TRBV5-1 with TRBJ2-7; D possibly corresponds to TRBD1 (6 bases). The V gene lost 0 bases and the J gene lost 2 bases, with 9 bases spanning the gap. The CDR3 contains 14 residues. Germline V gene sequence: CDR1 SGHRS, CDR2 YFSETQ. The CDR3 nucleotides read TGCGCCAGCAGCTTGGAGTGGGGGCCCTACGAGCAGTACTTC. Translating it yields CASSLEWGPYEQYF.

This chain links TRBV7-9 with TRBJ2-1, with 8 bases aligning to TRBD2. V trimming: 5 bases; J trimming: 3 bases; junction bases outside the gene matches: 12. The length of the CDR3 is 17 residues. Germline V CDR1 and CDR2: SEHNR, FQNEAQ (reference sequence). As DNA, the CDR3 is TGTGCCAGCAGCGTGGGCCGGCGGGAGGAGGTCTACAATGAGCAGTTCTTC. This gives the protein CASSVGRREEVYNEQFF.

The V call is TRBV6-1, the J call TRBJ2-5, with 9 bases aligning to TRBD2. Germline V gene lookup returns CDR1 MNHNS and CDR2 SASEGT. This CDR3 comprises 14 residues. J was trimmed by 7 bases and V by 3 bases; bases with no gene match: 6. The CDR3 protein is CASSDSSGRRTQYF. Here the CDR3 DNA reads TGTGCCAGCAGTGACAGTAGCGGGAGACGGACCCAGTACTTC.